Below, 21 T cell receptor beta chains from the same sample are listed, as sequenced in a study of technical replicates of blood from a handful of donors. Measured with immunoSEQ multiplex PCR; TCRdb has only the in-frame clones, and not every one. The sample includes tens of thousands of clones, approximately 90% of them seen just once. Sequencing was done on a sample of PBMCs. The receptors originated from a human donor in good health. Some clones in this sample may be carry-over from other donors' samples.

The V gene is TRBV9, the J gene TRBJ1-5, with no clear D. The CDR3 covers 12 residues. The germline V gene encodes CDR1 SGDLS and CDR2 YYNGEE. Trimming removed 8 bases at V and 4 bases at J, with 10 bases between. DNA for the CDR3: TGTGCCAGACACGGGGAAAATCAGCCCCAGCATTTT. Its translation: CARHGENQPQHF. Complete variable domain (other parts from reference TRBV9 and TRBJ1-5): DSGVTQTPKHLITATGQRVTLRCSPRSGDLSVYWYQQSLDQGLQFLIQYYNGEERAKGNILERFSAQQFPDLHSELNLSSLELGDSALYFCARHGENQPQHFGDGTRLSIL.

The rearrangement links TRBV5-5 to TRBJ1-5; D gene uncertain. CDR1 is SGHKS, CDR2 YYEKEE, per germline (reference sequence). V gave up 1 base and J gave up 5 bases, with 13 bases separating them. This CDR3 is 15 amino acids long. CDR3 in amino acids: CASSLHETYDQPQHF. The CDR3 DNA sequence: TGTGCCAGCAGCTTGCATGAGACATATGATCAGCCCCAGCATTTT.

The chain has TRBV6-5 and TRBJ2-2, with TRBD2 as a possible D gene (5 bases). The CDR3 is 16 amino acids. Looked up from germline, CDR1 is MNHEY and CDR2 is SVGAGI. V was pared by 2 bases and J by 4 bases, with 14 bases between. The CDR3 bases are TGTGCCAGCAGTTACGGATACCTAGCCAGCACCGGGGAGCTGTTTTTT. Its protein product is CASSYGYLASTGELFF.

The V and J genes are TRBV28 and TRBJ1-3; D remains ambiguous. The CDR3 extends over 14 amino acids. Germline-derived CDR1 and CDR2 are MDHEN and SYDVKM. V dropped 6 bases and J dropped 0 bases, with 9 bases sitting between them. The CDR3 sequence is CASREPSSGNTIYF. DNA of the CDR3: TGTGCCAGCAGAGAGCCGAGCTCTGGAAACACCATATATTTT.

The chain is built from TRBV2 and TRBJ2-3; TRBD2 is a possible D gene (5 bases). Germline CDR1 and CDR2: SNHLY and FYNNEI. Trimming left V 7 bases short and J 0 bases short, with 14 bases between. This CDR3 is built from 15 residues. The CDR3 is CASKKVDSSTDTQYF. CDR3 coding DNA: TGTGCCAGCAAGAAGGTGGACTCAAGCACAGATACGCAGTATTTT. The complete variable domain, with remaining parts taken from reference TRBV2 and TRBJ2-3, reads EPEVTQTPSHQVTQMGQEVILRCVPISNHLYFYWYRQILGQKVEFLVSFYNNEISEKSEIFDDQFSVERPDGSNFTLKIRSTKLEDSAMYFCASKKVDSSTDTQYFGPGTRLTVL.

This chain joins TRBV4-1 and TRBJ1-5; 8 bases are shared with TRBD1. The CDR3 length is 13 residues. J lost 7 bases, V lost 1 base, and 0 bases had no gene match. The germline V gene has CDR1 MGHRA and CDR2 YSYEKL. Here the CDR3 DNA reads TGCGCCAGCAGCCAAGGACAGGGGCAGCCCCAGCATTTT. It translates to CASSQGQGQPQHF.

This rearrangement joins TRBV2 to TRBJ1-4; D remains unclear. Trimming left V 2 bases short and J 2 bases short, with 6 bases between. The CDR3 is 14 residues long. Germline CDR1 SNHLY, CDR2 FYNNEI. The CDR3 nucleotides read TGTGCCAGCAGTGAAAGCTCTACTAATGAAAAACTGTTTTTT. Its protein is CASSESSTNEKLFF.

The rearrangement uses TRBV19 and TRBJ2-7; a possible D gene is TRBD2 (5 bases). Germline lookup yields CDR1 LNHDA and CDR2 SQIVND (reference sequence). This CDR3 has 15 residues. V was clipped by 1 base and J by 2 bases, with 12 bases between them. The CDR3 DNA reads as TGTGCCAGTAGTATAGCTGAGGGAATTACCTACGAGCAGTACTTC. Translated: CASSIAEGITYEQYF.

This rearrangement joins TRBV6-5 to TRBJ1-2; tentatively, D is TRBD1 (5 bases). Trimming cost V 5 bases and J 4 bases, with 14 bases left between them. The CDR3 contains 14 residues. The germline V gene has CDR1 MNHEY and CDR2 SVGAGI. The CDR3 region is CASSTSGGSYGYTF. CDR3 in DNA: TGTGCCAGCAGTACATCGGGGGGGAGCTATGGCTACACCTTC.

The gene calls are TRBV20-1 and TRBJ2-1, with unresolved D. The V end lost 6 bases, the J end lost 9 bases, and 9 bases lay between the germline ends. The V gene's germline CDR1 is DFQATT and CDR2 SNEGSKA (reference sequence). This CDR3 has 10 amino acids. The CDR3 loop reads CSAGIGEQFF. DNA of the CDR3: TGCAGTGCCGGTATTGGTGAGCAGTTCTTC.

The gene calls are TRBV19 and TRBJ2-7; 8 nucleotides match TRBD1. The CDR3 runs 15 residues. The V gene end was trimmed by 4 bases and the J gene end by 2 bases; junction bases not matched to a gene: 7. CDR1 LNHDA and CDR2 SQIVND come from the germline V gene (reference sequence). The CDR3 loop reads CASSTNGQGAYEQYF. In DNA, the CDR3 is TGTGCCAGTAGTACAAATGGACAGGGAGCCTACGAGCAGTACTTC.

The chain combines TRBV2 with TRBJ2-1; 7 bases fit TRBD2. The CDR3 spans 17 residues. V trimming: 5 bases; J trimming: 0 bases; junction bases outside the gene matches: 10. The germline gives CDR1 SNHLY, CDR2 FYNNEI. The CDR3: CASSSWGGASSYNEQFF. CDR3 DNA sequence: TGTGCCAGCAGTTCTTGGGGAGGGGCGAGCTCCTACAATGAGCAGTTCTTC.

The chain combines TRBV5-4 with TRBJ1-3, with TRBD1 matching 8 bases. CDR1 SGHNT and CDR2 YYREEE come from the germline V gene (reference sequence). The CDR3 covers 16 residues. The J segment lost 4 bases and the V segment lost 0 bases, leaving 6 bases of the junction unmatched. The CDR3 protein is CASSLGSRQGGNTIYF. CDR3 DNA: TGTGCCAGCAGCTTGGGGTCGAGACAGGGGGGAAACACCATATATTTT.

This chain uses TRBV14 with TRBJ2-5, with TRBD2 matching 8 bases. The V and J ends lost 2 bases and 4 bases, in that order; junction bases with no gene match: 6. The CDR3 extends over 15 amino acids. Per germline, CDR1 SGHDN and CDR2 FVKESK. Written as DNA, the CDR3 is TGTGCCAGCAGCCAACTTAGACTAGCGAGAGAGACCCAGTACTTC. This gives the protein CASSQLRLARETQYF.

The gene calls are TRBV7-9 and TRBJ2-5; 7 bases line up with TRBD2. Unmatched junction bases numbered 11, after V lost 5 bases and J lost 5 bases. Per the germline V gene, CDR1 is SEHNR and CDR2 is FQNEAQ (reference sequence). The CDR3 sequence is 15 residues long. CDR3 protein: CASSHASAGMETQYF. Written as DNA, the CDR3 is TGTGCCAGCAGCCACGCCTCAGCGGGAATGGAGACCCAGTACTTC.

The rearrangement links TRBV29-1 to TRBJ2-1; 9 bases are a match to TRBD1. The ends lost 4 bases at V and 6 bases at J; junction bases unmatched: 4. The germline V gene has CDR1 SQVTM and CDR2 ANQGSEA. CDR3 length equals 13 residues. CDR3 sequence reads: CSVVRDRANEQFF. The CDR3 coding sequence is TGCAGCGTTGTGAGGGACAGGGCCAATGAGCAGTTCTTC.

The genes are TRBV13 and TRBJ2-7, with a tentative D call TRBD2 (5 bases). This CDR3 contains 13 residues. Germline V gene sequence: CDR1 PRHDT, CDR2 FYEKMQ (reference sequence). Trimming removed 1 base from V and 2 bases from J, with 6 bases in between. CDR3 in amino acids: CASSLAGTYEQYF. The CDR3 nucleotides are TGTGCCAGCAGCTTAGCCGGGACCTACGAGCAGTACTTC.

The rearrangement uses TRBV6-5 and TRBJ2-7; 14 bases fit TRBD2. Trimming took 6 bases from V and 3 from J; bases not matched to a gene: 4. The germline gives CDR1 MNHEY, CDR2 SVGAGI. This CDR3 is 15 amino acids long. Written as DNA, the CDR3 is TGTGCCAGCAGCCTTGGGACTAGCGGGGGCTACGAGCAGTACTTC. As protein: CASSLGTSGGYEQYF.

The chain joins TRBV6-5 to TRBJ1-4, with no clear D. This CDR3 region has 15 residues. Trimming shortened V by 0 bases and J by 3 bases, and 8 bases separated the two germline ends. Germline V gene sequence: CDR1 MNHEY, CDR2 SVGAGI. CDR3 bases: TGTGCCAGCAGTTACTCTGGCGGTTCTAATGAAAAACTGTTTTTT. Its translation is CASSYSGGSNEKLFF.

This rearrangement joins TRBV4-1 to TRBJ2-3, with 9 bases aligning to TRBD2. The V segment lost 1 base and the J segment 6 bases; nucleotides outside the gene matches: 11. The V gene's germline CDR1 is MGHRA and CDR2 YSYEKL. The CDR3 is 17 residues long. The CDR3 bases are TGCGCCAGCAGCCAAGTCTGGGGCGGGGGGGCCGAGGATACGCAGTATTTT. This gives the protein CASSQVWGGGAEDTQYF.

The chain has TRBV15 and TRBJ1-3; D is perhaps TRBD1 (6 bases). The CDR3 consists of 14 residues. CDR1 LNHNV and CDR2 YYDKDF come from the germline V gene (reference sequence). V lost 3 bases and J lost 7, with 13 bases in between. CDR3 in DNA: TGTGCCACCAGCAGGGCCGGACAGAAGAACACCATATATTTT. Its protein is CATSRAGQKNTIYF.